This is a list of T cell receptor beta chains from one sample in a study of T cell repertoires in cytomegalovirus infection. Using its own MiXCR run on the reads, TCRdb lists one record per CDR3 protein. The sample includes hundreds of thousands of distinct CDR3 sequences, about 29% of them seen just once. No antigens are known for them. Sequencing used cultured PBMCs, obtained from culture after CMV antigen stimulation. All receptors come from a human donor in good health (CMV status not recorded). Some clones in this sample may be carry-over from other donors' samples. The CDR3 runs from the conserved cysteine through the conserved F or W. A D gene is named only where the DNA matches it firmly. The size entry is marked missing in some rows and otherwise reads once, few, many or a size class.

TRBD2 once TRBJ2-1 TRBV6-5 CASSQPGLAGGPNEQFF TGTGCCAGCAGCCAGCCCGGACTAGCGGGAGGGCCGAACGAGCAGTTCTTC
NA few TRBJ1-4 TRBV7-6 CASSISHPYNEKLFF TGTGCCAGCAGCATTAGCCATCCTTATAATGAAAAACTGTTTTTT
NA many TRBJ2-6 TRBV7-2 CASSFKTSGANVLTF TGTGCCAGCAGCTTTAAGACCTCTGGGGCCAACGTCCTGACTTTC
NA many TRBJ2-7 TRBV7-2 CASSSYYEQYF TGTGCCAGCAGCTCGTACTACGAGCAGTACTTC
NA NA TRBJ1-5 TRBV15 CATSTRDPLLQPQHF TGTGCCACCAGCACCCGGGACCCGCTACTTCAGCCCCAGCATTTT
TRBD1 few TRBJ1-4 TRBV20-1 CSARDSGQVNEKLFF TGCAGTGCTAGAGACTCGGGACAGGTGAATGAAAAACTGTTTTTT
NA NA TRBJ2-1 TRBV20-1 CSAPLVGEQFF TGCAGTGCACCGCTGGTCGGTGAGCAGTTCTTC
NA NA TRBJ1-1 TRBV2 CASSGSTGSMNTEAFF TGTGCCAGCAGTGGGTCGACAGGTAGCATGAACACTGAAGCTTTCTTT
NA NA TRBJ2-3 TRBV4-1 CASSQDLTPYTTDTQYF TGCGCCAGCAGCCAAGATTTAACTCCCTACACCACAGATACGCAGTATTTT
TRBD1 NA TRBJ1-2 TRBV29-1 CSGGDRDYGYTF TGCAGCGGGGGGGACAGGGACTATGGCTACACCTTC
TRBD1 few TRBJ2-7 TRBV6-6 CAISGQGLSYEQYF TGTGCCATTTCGGGACAGGGCTTAAGCTACGAGCAGTACTTC
TRBD1 NA TRBJ1-5 TRBV5-4 CASSAGTGNAQPQHF TGTGCCAGCAGCGCCGGGACAGGGAACGCTCAGCCCCAGCATTTT
NA few TRBJ2-1 TRBV12-3/TRBV12-4 CASRSRDFSYNEQFF TGTGCCAGCAGATCACGGGACTTCTCCTACAATGAGCAGTTCTTC
NA NA TRBJ2-2 TRBV15 CATSRVNTGELFF TGTGCCACCAGCAGAGTGAACACCGGGGAGCTGTTTTTT
NA few TRBJ2-1 TRBV6-2/TRBV6-3 CASSYAATGEQFF TGTGCCAGCAGTTACGCGGCGACGGGAGAGCAGTTCTTC
NA NA TRBJ2-2 TRBV20-1 CSASPVGELFF TGCAGTGCTAGTCCTGTCGGGGAGCTGTTTTTT
TRBD2 many TRBJ2-1 TRBV7-2 CASSLKSGSGEQFF TGTGCCAGCAGCTTAAAAAGCGGGAGCGGTGAGCAGTTCTTC
NA NA TRBJ1-1 TRBV12-3/TRBV12-4 CASRAGSTEAFF TGTGCCAGCAGGGCAGGGAGCACTGAAGCTTTCTTT
TRBD1 few TRBJ1-2 TRBV2 CASSESDRGLRSYGYTF TGTGCCAGCAGTGAATCCGACAGGGGGCTTAGAAGCTATGGCTACACCTTC
TRBD2 NA TRBJ2-7 TRBV5-4 CASSLGLAGPYEQYF TGTGCCAGCAGCTTGGGGTTAGCGGGACCCTACGAGCAGTACTTC
NA few TRBJ2-1 TRBV18 CASSPGGRNIYNEQFF TGTGCCAGCTCACCGGGGGGGCGGAATATCTACAATGAGCAGTTCTTC
NA NA TRBJ2-5 TRBV12-3/TRBV12-4 CASSVHGAGQETQYF TGTGCCAGCAGTGTCCATGGGGCAGGCCAAGAGACCCAGTACTTC
TRBD1 few TRBJ2-7 TRBV10-3 CAIRDDRGRVYEQYF TGTGCCATCAGAGACGACAGGGGGAGGGTCTACGAGCAGTACTTC
NA NA TRBJ1-2 TRBV6-1 CASSPGNFNVYTF TGTGCCAGCAGTCCCGGGAACTTTAACGTCTACACCTTC
NA many TRBJ1-2 TRBV5-4 CASSLDRNYGYTF TGTGCCAGCAGCTTGGACAGGAACTATGGCTACACCTTC
NA NA TRBJ2-3 TRBV20-1 CSANTGRNPQDTQYF TGCAGTGCTAATACAGGGAGAAACCCTCAAGATACGCAGTATTTT
NA NA TRBJ2-5 TRBV5-1 CASSLEDGSRASQYF TGCGCCAGCAGCTTGGAGGACGGGTCAAGAGCGTCCCAGTACTTC
NA NA TRBJ1-5 TRBV7-2 CASTQGQGLNQPQHF TGTGCCAGCACCCAGGGGCAGGGTCTCAATCAGCCCCAGCATTTT
NA NA TRBJ2-3 TRBV20-1 CSARDPGSGTDTQYF TGCAGTGCTAGAGATCCCGGTTCTGGAACAGATACGCAGTATTTT
NA NA TRBJ1-5 TRBV27 CASSPWDIGSNQPQHF TGTGCCAGCAGCCCCTGGGACATTGGTAGCAATCAGCCCCAGCATTTT
TRBD1 few TRBJ1-6 TRBV20-1 CSARGTGASGSPLHF TGCAGTGCTAGAGGGACAGGGGCGTCGGGTTCACCCCTCCACTTT
TRBD2 few TRBJ2-1 TRBV14 CASSQVGRAWDNEQFF TGTGCCAGCAGCCAAGTCGGGAGGGCCTGGGACAATGAGCAGTTCTTC
NA NA TRBJ2-1 TRBV20-1 CSAAKGGVSYNEQFF TGCAGTGCTGCCAAGGGGGGGGTCTCCTACAATGAGCAGTTCTTC
NA many TRBJ1-1 TRBV15 CATSRGSGWDTEAFF TGTGCCACCAGCAGAGGGTCGGGCTGGGACACTGAAGCTTTCTTT
NA few TRBJ1-2 TRBV6-1 CASSDRGNYGYTF TGTGCCAGCAGTGACAGGGGTAACTATGGCTACACCTTC
TRBD1 NA TRBJ1-1 TRBV27 CASSATTGGPEAFF TGTGCCAGCAGTGCAACGACAGGGGGCCCTGAAGCTTTCTTT
NA NA TRBJ1-3 TRBV7-8 CASSLQGAGNTIYF TGTGCCAGCAGCTTACAAGGGGCGGGAAACACCATATATTTT
NA NA TRBJ2-7 TRBV7-2 CASRITYEQYF TGTGCCAGCAGGATAACCTACGAGCAGTACTTC
NA NA TRBJ2-1 TRBV7-2 CASSLEALHNEQFF TGTGCCAGCAGCTTAGAGGCCTTACACAATGAGCAGTTCTTC
NA few TRBJ1-3 TRBV7-2 CASSPSAGDTIYF TGTGCCAGCAGTCCTTCAGCTGGGGACACCATATATTTT
NA few TRBJ2-1 TRBV12-3/TRBV12-4 CASSSMLTGTEQFF TGTGCCAGCAGCTCCATGCTTACAGGGACTGAGCAGTTCTTC